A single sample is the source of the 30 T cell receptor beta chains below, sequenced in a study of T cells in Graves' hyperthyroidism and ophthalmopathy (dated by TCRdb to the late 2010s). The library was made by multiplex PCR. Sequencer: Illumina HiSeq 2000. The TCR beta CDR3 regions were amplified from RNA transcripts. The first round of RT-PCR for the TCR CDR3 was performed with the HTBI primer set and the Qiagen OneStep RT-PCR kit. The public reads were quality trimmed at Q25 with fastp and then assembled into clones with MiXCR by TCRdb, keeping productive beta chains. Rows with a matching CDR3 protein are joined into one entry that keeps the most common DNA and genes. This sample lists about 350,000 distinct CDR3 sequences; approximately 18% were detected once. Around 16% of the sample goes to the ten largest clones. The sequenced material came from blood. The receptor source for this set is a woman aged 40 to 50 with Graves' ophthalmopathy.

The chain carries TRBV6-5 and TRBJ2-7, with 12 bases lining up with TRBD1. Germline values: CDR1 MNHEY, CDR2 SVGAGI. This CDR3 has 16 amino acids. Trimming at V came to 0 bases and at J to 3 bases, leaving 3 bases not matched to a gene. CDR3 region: CASSYSGTGGVYEQYF. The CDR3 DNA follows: TGTGCCAGCAGTTACTCTGGGACAGGGGGCGTCTACGAGCAGTACTTC.

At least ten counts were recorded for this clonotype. CDR3 coding DNA: TGTGCCAGCAGTTTAAGACAGCGAAATCAGCCCCAGCATTTT. Translation: CASSLRQRNQPQHF. The chain has TRBV28 and TRBJ1-5; a possible D gene is TRBD1 (5 bases). V lost 2 bases and J 4 bases, leaving 9 bases between the germline ends. The germline CDR1 and CDR2 sequences are MDHEN and SYDVKM. The CDR3 consists of 14 residues.

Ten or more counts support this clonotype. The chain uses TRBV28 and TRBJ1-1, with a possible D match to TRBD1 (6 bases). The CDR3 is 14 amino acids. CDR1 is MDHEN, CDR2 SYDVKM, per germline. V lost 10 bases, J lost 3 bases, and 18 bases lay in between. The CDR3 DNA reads TGTGCCATCACCTCAATCAGGGGTTACACTGAAGCTTTCTTT. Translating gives CAITSIRGYTEAFF.

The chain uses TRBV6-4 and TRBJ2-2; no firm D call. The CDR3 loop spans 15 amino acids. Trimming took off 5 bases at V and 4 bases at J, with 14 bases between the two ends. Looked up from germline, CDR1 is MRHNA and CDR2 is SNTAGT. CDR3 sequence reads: CASSPTQTATGELFF. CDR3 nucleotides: TGTGCCAGCAGTCCGACTCAAACGGCCACCGGGGAGCTGTTTTTT.

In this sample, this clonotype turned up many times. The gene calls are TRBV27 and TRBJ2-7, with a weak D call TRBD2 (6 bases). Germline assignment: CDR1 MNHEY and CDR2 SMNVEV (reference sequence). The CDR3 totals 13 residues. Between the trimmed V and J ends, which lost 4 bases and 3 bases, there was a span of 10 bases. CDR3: CASSWRENYEQYF. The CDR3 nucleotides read TGTGCCAGCAGTTGGAGGGAGAACTACGAGCAGTACTTC.

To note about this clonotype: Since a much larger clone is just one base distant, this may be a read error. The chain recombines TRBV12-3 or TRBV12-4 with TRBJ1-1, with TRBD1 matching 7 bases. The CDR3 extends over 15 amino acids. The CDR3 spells CASTSGRGRGTEDFF. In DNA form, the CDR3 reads TGTGCCAGCACTTCGGGTAGGGGGCGCGGAACTGAAGATTTCTTT.

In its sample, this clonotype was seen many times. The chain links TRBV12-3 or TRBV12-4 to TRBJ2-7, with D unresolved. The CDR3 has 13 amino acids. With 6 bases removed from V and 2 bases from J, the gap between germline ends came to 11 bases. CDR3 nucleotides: TGTGCCAGCAGCTTGACTGTTACCTACGAGCAGTACTTC. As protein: CASSLTVTYEQYF.

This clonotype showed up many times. CDR3 nucleotide sequence: TGTGCCAGCAGTTACCTTGGGCTAGCCTACGAGCAGTACTTC. Residues: CASSYLGLAYEQYF. The chain combines TRBV6-5 with TRBJ2-7; unclear D gene. The CDR3 has 14 amino acids. Germline lookup yields CDR1 MNHEY and CDR2 SVGAGI. Deletions cut 2 bases from V and 2 bases from J, with 10 bases between.

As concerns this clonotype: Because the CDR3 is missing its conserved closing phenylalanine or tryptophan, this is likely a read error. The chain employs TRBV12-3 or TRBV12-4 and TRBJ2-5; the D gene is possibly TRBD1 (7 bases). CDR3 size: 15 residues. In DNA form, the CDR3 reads TGTGCTAGCAGCCCAGGGGGGACTTTACAAGAGACCCAGTACCTC. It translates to CASSPGGTLQETQYL.

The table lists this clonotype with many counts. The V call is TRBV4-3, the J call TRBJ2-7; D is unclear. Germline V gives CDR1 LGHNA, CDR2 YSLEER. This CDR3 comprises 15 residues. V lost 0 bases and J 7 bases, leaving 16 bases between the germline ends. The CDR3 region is CASSQDPGAEYEQYF. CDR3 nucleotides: TGCGCCAGCAGCCAAGACCCCGGAGCTGAATATGAGCAGTACTTC.

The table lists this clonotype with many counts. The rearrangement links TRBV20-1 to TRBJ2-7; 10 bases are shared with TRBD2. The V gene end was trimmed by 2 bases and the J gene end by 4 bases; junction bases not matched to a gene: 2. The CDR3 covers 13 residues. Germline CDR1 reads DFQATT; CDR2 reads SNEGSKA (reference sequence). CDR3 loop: CSARISGRYEQYF. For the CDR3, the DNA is TGCAGTGCTAGAATTAGCGGGAGGTACGAGCAGTACTTC.

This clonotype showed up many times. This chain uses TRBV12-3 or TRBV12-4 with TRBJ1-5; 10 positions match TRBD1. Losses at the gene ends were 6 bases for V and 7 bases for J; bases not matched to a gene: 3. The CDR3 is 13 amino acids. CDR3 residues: CASSGTGVQPQHF. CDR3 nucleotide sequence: TGTGCCAGCAGCGGGACAGGGGTACAGCCCCAGCATTTT.

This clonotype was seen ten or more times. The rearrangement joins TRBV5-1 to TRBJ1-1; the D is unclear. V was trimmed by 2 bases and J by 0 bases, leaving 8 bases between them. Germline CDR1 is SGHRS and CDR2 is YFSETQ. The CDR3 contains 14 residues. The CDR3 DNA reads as TGCGCCAGCAGCTTCAGTCAGCTGAACACTGAAGCTTTCTTT. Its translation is CASSFSQLNTEAFF.

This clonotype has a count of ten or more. The CDR3 spells CASRPTSYQETQYF. CDR3 coding DNA: TGTGCCAGCAGACCCACTAGTTACCAAGAGACCCAGTACTTC. This sequence joins TRBV27 and TRBJ2-5, with D maybe TRBD2 (5 bases). Germline-derived CDR1 and CDR2 are MNHEY and SMNVEV (reference sequence). The CDR3 has 14 residues. V lost 6 bases to trimming and J lost 0 bases, with 11 bases between them.

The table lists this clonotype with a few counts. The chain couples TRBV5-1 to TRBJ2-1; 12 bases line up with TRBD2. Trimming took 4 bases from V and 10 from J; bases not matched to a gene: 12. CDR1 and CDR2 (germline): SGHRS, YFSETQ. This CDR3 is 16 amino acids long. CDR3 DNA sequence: TGCGCCAGCAGCCCCGGTCCGGGACTAGCGGGCGAGGAGCAGTTCTTC. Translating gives CASSPGPGLAGEEQFF.

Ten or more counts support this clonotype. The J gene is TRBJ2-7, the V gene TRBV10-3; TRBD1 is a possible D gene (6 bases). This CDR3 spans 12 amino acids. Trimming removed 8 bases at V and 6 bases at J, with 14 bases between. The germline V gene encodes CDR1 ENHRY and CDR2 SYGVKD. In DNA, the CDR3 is TGTGCCATCGGGGACATTAAGAGCGAGCAGTACTTC. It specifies CAIGDIKSEQYF.

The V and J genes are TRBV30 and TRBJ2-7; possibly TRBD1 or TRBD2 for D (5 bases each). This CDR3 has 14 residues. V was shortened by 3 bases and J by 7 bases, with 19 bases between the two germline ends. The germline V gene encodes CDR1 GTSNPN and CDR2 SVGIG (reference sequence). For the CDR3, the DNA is TGTGCCTGGAGGAGGGACGGATCCTCCCGGGAGCAGTACTTC. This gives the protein CAWRRDGSSREQYF.

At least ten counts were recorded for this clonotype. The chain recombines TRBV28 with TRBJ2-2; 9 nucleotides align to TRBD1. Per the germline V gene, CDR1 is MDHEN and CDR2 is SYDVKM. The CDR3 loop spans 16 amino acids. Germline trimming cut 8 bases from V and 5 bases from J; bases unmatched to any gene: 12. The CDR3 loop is CASGDVTGGGTGELFF. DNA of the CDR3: TGTGCCAGCGGAGACGTTACAGGGGGCGGTACCGGGGAGCTGTTTTTT.

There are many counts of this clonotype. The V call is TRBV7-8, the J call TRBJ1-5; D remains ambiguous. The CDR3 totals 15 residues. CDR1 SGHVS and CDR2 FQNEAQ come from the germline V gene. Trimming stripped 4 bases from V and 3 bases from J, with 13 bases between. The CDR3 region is CASSSYRANNQPQHF. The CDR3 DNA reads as TGTGCCAGCAGCTCATACCGGGCGAACAATCAGCCCCAGCATTTT.

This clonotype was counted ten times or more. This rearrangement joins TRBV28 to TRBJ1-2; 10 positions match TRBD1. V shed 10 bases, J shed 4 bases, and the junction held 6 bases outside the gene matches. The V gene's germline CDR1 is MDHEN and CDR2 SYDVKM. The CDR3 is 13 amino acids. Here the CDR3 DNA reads TGTGCCACCCGGACAGGGGGGGTCTATGGCTACACCTTC. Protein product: CATRTGGVYGYTF.

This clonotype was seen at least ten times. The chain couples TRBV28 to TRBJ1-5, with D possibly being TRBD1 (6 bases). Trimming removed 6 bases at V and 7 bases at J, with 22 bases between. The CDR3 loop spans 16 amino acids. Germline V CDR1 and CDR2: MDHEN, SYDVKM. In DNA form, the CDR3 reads TGTGCCAGCAGGACCCGGGACATCACGACGGGACAGCCCCAGCATTTT. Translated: CASRTRDITTGQPQHF.

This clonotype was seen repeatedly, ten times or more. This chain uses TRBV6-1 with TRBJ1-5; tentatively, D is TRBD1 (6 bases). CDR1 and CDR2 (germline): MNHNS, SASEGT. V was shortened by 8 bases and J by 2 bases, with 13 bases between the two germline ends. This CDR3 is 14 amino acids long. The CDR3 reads CASSPGAGNQPQHF. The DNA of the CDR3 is TGTGCCAGCTCCCCGGGGGCCGGCAATCAGCCCCAGCATTTT.

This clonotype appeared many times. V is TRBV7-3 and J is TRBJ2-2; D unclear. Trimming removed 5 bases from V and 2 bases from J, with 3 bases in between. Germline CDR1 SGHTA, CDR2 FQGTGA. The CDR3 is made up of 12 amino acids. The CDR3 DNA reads TGTGCCAGCAGCACAAACACCGGGGAGCTGTTTTTT. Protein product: CASSTNTGELFF.

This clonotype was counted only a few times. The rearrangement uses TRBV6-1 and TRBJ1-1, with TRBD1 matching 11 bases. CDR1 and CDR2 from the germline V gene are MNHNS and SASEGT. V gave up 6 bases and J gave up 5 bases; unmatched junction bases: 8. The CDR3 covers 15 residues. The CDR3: CASRDRGLGKTEAFF. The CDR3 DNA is TGTGCCAGCAGGGACAGGGGGCTTGGAAAAACTGAAGCTTTCTTT.

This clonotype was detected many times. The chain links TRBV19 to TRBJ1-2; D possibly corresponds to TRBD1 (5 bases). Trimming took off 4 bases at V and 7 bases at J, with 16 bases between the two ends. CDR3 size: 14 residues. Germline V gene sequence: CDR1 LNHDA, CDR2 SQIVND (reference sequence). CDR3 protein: CASSSNRHGSGYTF. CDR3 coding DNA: TGTGCCAGTAGTAGCAACAGGCATGGCTCTGGCTACACCTTC.

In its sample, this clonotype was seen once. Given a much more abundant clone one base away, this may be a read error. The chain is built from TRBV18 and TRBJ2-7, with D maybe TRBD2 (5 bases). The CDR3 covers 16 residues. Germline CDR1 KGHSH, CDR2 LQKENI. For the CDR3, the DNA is TGTGCCAGCGCACCACGGGTGGGAGAAGGTTTCAACGAGCAGTACTTC. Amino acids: CASAPRVGEGFNEQYF.

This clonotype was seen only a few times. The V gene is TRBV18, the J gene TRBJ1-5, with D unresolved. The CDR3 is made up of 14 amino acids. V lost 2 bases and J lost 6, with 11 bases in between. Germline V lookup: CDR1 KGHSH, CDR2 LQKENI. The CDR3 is CASSPSWGSQPQHF. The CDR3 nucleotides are TGTGCCAGCTCACCAAGTTGGGGAAGTCAGCCCCAGCATTTT.

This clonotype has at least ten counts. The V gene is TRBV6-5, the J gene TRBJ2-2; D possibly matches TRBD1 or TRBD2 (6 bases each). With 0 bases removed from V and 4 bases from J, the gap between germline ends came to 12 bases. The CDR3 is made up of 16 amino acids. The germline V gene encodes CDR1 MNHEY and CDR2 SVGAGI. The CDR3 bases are TGTGCCAGCAGTTACTCGGGGGGCGACGGCACCGGGGAGCTGTTTTTT. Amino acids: CASSYSGGDGTGELFF.

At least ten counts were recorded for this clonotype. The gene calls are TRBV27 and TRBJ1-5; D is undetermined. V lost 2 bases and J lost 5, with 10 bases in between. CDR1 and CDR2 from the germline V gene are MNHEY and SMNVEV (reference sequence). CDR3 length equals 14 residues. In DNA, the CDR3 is TGTGCCAGCAGTTTAGGGATGGAGGATCAGCCCCAGCATTTT. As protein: CASSLGMEDQPQHF.

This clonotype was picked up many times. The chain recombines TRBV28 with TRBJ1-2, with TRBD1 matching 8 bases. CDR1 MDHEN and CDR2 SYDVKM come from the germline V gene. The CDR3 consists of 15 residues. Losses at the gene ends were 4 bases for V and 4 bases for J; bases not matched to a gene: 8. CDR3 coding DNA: TGTGCCAGCAGTTCCCCAGGGGGCGGCTTCTATGGCTACACCTTC. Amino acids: CASSSPGGGFYGYTF.